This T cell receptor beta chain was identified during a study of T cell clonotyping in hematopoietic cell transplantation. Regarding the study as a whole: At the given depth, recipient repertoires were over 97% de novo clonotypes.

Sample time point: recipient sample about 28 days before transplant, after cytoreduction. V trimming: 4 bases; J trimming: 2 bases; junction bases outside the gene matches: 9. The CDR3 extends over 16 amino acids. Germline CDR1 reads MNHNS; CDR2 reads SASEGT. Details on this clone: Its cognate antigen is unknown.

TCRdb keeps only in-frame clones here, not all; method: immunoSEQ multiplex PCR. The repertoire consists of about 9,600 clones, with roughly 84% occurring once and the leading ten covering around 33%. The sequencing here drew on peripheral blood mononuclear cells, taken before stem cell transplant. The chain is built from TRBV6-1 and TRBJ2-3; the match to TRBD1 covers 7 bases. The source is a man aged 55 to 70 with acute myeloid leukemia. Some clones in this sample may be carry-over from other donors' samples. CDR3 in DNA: TGTGCCAGCAGTGTCCGACAGGGCCCCACCACAGATACGCAGTATTTT. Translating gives CASSVRQGPTTDTQYF.